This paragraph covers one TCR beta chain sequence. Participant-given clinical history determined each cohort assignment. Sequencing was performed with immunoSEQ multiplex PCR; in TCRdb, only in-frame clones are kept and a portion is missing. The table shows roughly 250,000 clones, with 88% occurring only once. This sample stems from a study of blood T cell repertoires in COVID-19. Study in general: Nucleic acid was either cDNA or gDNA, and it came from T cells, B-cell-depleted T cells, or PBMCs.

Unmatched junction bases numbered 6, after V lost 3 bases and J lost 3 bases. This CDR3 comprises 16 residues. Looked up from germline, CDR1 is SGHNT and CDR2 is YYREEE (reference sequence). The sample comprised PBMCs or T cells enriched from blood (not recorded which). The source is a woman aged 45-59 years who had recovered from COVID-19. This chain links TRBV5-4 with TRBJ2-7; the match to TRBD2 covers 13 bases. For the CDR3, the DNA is TGTGCCAGCAGCTCTGGACTAGCGGGAGTTTACTACGAGCAGTACTTC. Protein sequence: CASSSGLAGVYYEQYF.